This T cell receptor (beta chain) was recovered during a study of blood T cell repertoires in COVID-19. In the study overall: Both acute and convalescent COVID-19 samples were obtained from the United States, Italy and Spain. Sources were T cells, B-cell-depleted T cells, or PBMCs; the material itself was cDNA or gDNA.

Between the trimmed V and J ends, which lost 0 bases and 8 bases, there was a span of 8 bases. Germline V gene data show CDR1 as SGHRS and CDR2 as YFSETQ. The CDR3 runs 12 residues. Authors' data handling: It was from reference gene primer amplification that nucleated cell counts were estimated. The table came from immunoSEQ multiplex PCR; TCRdb's copy has only in-frame clones and leaves some out. V and J calls plus clone size are reproduced from that table; the DNA served to infer D and trimming. The sample has over 70,000 clones, about 87% seen once. The receptor's source is a man of 80 years or more with acute or convalescent COVID-19. Sequencing was performed on peripheral blood. The chain employs TRBV5-1 and TRBJ1-2; D is undetermined. CDR3 sequence reads: CASSLGPTGYTF. As DNA, the CDR3 is TGCGCCAGCAGCTTGGGGCCGACAGGCTACACCTTC.